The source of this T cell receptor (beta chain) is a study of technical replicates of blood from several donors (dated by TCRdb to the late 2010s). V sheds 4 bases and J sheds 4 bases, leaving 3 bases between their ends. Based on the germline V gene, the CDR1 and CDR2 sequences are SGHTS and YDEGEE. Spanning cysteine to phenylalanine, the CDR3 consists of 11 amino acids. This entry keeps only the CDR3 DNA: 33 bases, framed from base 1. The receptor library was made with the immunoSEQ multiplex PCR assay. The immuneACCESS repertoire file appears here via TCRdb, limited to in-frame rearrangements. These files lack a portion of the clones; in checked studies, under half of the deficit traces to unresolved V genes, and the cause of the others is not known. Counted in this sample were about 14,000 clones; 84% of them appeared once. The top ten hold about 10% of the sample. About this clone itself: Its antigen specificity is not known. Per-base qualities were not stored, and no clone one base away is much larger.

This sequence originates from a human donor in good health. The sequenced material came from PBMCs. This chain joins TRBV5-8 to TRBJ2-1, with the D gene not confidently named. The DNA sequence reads TGTGCCAGCAGCCTGTACAATGAGCAGTTCTTC. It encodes CASSLYNEQFF.